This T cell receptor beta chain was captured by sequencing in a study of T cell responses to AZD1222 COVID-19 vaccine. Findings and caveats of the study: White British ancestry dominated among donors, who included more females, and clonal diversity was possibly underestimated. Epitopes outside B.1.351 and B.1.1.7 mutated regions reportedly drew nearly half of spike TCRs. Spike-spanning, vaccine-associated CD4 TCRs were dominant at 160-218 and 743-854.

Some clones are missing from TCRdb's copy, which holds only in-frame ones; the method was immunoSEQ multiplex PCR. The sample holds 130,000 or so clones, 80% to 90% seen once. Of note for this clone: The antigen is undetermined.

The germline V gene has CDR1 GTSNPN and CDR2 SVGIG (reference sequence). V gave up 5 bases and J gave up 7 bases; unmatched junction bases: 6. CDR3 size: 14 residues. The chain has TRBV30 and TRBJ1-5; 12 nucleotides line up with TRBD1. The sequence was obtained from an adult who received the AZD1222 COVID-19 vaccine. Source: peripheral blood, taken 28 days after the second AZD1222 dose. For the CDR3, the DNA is TGTGCCTGGTCCGGGACAGGGGGCTTGCAGCCCCAGCATTTT. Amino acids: CAWSGTGGLQPQHF.